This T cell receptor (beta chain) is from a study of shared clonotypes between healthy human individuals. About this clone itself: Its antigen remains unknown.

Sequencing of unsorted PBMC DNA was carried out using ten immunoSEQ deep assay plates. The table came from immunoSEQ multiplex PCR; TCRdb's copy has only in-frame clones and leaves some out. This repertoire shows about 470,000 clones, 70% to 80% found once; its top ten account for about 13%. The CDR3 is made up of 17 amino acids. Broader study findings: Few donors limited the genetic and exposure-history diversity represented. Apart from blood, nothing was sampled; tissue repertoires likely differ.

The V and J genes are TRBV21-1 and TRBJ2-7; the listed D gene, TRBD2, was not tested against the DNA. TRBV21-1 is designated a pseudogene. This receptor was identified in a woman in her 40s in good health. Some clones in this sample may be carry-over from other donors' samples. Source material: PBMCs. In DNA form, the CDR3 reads TGTGCCAGCAGCAAATGCCCGGGGGTATCGGGGCACTACGAGCAGTACTTC. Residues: CASSKCPGVSGHYEQYF.